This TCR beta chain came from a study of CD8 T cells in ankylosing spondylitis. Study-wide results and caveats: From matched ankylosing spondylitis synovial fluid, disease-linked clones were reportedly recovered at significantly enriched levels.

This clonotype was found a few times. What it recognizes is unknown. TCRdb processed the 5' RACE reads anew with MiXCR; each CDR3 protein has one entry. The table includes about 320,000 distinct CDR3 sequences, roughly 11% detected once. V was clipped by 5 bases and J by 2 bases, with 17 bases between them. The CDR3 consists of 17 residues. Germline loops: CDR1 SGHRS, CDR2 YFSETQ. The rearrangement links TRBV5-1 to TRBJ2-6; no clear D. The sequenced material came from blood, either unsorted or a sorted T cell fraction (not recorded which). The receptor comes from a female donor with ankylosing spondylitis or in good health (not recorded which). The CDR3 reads CASRYDMGRAGANVLTF. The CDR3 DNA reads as TGCGCCAGCAGATACGACATGGGCCGGGCTGGGGCCAACGTCCTGACTTTC.